This paragraph reports one TCR beta chain. It was with unique molecular identifiers that the TCRbeta library was prepared. TCRdb itself ran the PCR reads through MiXCR, one entry per CDR3 protein. The table has around 580,000 distinct CDR3 sequences, roughly 23% seen once. The CDR3 is 15 residues long. CDR1 and CDR2 (germline): SGHRS, YFSETQ. The V and J ends lost 4 bases and 1 base respectively, with 14 bases between them. The data stem from a study of T-cell reconstitution after alpha-beta-depleted transplantation in children. The receptor was derived from a boy in the first two years of life who had a stem cell transplant for acute myeloid leukemia, so the T cells may come from the graft donor. The chain recombines TRBV5-1 with TRBJ1-1, with unresolved D. Sequenced here: PBMCs, mostly from graft donor cells, sampled 360 days after TCRalphabeta/CD19-depleted stem cell transplant. The CDR3 DNA reads as TGCGCCAGCAGCGTGGGAGCGACATCGAACACTGAAGCTTTCTTT. This gives the protein CASSVGATSNTEAFF.